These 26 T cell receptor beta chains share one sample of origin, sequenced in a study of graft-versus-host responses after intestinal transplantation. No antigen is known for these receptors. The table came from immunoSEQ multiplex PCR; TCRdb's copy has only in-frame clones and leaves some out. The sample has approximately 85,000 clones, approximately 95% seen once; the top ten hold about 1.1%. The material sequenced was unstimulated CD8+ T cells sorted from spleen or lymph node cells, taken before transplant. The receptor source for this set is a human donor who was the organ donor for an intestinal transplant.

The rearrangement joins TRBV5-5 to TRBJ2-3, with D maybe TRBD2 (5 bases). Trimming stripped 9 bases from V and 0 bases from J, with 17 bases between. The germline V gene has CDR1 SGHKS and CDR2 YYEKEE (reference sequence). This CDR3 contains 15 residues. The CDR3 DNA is TGTGCCACCGAGACTCCCCGGACTAGCACAGATACGCAGTATTTT. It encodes CATETPRTSTDTQYF. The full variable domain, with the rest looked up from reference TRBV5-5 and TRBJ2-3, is DAGVTQSPTHLIKTRGQQVTLRCSPISGHKSVSWYQQVLGQGPQFIFQYYEKEERGRGNFPDRFSARQFPNYSSELNVNALLLGDSALYLCATETPRTSTDTQYFGPGTRLTVL.

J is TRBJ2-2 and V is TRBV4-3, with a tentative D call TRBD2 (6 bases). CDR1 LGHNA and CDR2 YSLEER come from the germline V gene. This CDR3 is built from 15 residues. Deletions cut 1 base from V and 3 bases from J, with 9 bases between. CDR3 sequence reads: CASSQGRVDTGELFF. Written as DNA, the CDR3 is TGCGCCAGCAGCCAAGGGAGGGTCGACACCGGGGAGCTGTTTTTT.

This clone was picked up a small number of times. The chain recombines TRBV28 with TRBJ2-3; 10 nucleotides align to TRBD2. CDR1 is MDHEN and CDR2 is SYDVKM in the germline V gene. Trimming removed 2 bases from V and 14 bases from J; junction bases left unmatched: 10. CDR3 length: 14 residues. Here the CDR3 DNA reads TGTGCCAGCAGTTTAGAGCTAGCGGGAGAAGAAGTGTATTTT. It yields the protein CASSLELAGEEVYF.

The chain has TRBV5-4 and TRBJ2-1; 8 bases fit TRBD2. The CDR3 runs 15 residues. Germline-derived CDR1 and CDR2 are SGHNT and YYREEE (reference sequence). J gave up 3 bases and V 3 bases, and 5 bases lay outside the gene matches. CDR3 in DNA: TGTGCCAGCAGCTCCGCCCTAGCGGGCTACAATGAGCAGTTCTTC. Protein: CASSSALAGYNEQFF.

The CDR3 reads CASSPPGQGVYNEQFF. CDR3 coding DNA: TGTGCCAGCTCACCACCGGGACAGGGGGTCTACAATGAGCAGTTCTTC. The chain uses TRBV18 and TRBJ2-1; 11 nucleotides align to TRBD1. V trimming: 0 bases; J trimming: 3 bases; junction bases outside the gene matches: 1. CDR1 is KGHSH, CDR2 LQKENI, per germline. This CDR3 has 16 amino acids.

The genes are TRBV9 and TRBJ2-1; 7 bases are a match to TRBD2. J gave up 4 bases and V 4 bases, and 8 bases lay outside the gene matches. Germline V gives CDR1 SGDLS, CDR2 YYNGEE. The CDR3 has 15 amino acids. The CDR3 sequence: CASSRLAVNYNEQFF. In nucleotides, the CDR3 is TGTGCCAGCAGCCGGCTAGCGGTTAATTACAATGAGCAGTTCTTC. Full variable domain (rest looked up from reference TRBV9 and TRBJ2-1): DSGVTQTPKHLITATGQRVTLRCSPRSGDLSVYWYQQSLDQGLQFLIQYYNGEERAKGNILERFSAQQFPDLHSELNLSSLELGDSALYFCASSRLAVNYNEQFFGPGTRLTVL.

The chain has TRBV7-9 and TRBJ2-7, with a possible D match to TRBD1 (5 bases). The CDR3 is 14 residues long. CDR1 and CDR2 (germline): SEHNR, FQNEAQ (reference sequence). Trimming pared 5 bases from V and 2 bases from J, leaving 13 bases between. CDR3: CASSREGDPYEQYF. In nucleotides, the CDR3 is TGTGCCAGCAGCCGTGAAGGGGATCCCTACGAGCAGTACTTC.

The CDR3 region is CASSNPSGQYF. The CDR3 bases are TGTGCCAGCAGCAACCCCTCCGGGCAGTATTTT. This sequence joins TRBV7-9 and TRBJ2-3; D is unresolved. This CDR3 has 11 amino acids. Germline loops: CDR1 SEHNR, CDR2 FQNEAQ (reference sequence). The V gene lost 5 bases and the J gene lost 11 bases, with 11 bases spanning the gap.

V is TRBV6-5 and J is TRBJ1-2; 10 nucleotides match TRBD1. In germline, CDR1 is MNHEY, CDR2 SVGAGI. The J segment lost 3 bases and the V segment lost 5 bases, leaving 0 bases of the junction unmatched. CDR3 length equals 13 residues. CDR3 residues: CASSDRGHYGYTF. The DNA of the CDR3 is TGTGCCAGCAGTGACAGGGGGCACTATGGCTACACCTTC.

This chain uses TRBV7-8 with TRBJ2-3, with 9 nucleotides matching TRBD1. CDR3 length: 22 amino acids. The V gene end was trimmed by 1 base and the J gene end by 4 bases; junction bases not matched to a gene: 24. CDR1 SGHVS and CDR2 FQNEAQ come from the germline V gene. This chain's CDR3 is CASSLGRLTTVSWTGDADTQYF. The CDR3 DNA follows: TGTGCCAGCAGCTTAGGTCGTTTGACTACGGTTTCGTGGACAGGGGATGCAGATACGCAGTATTTT.

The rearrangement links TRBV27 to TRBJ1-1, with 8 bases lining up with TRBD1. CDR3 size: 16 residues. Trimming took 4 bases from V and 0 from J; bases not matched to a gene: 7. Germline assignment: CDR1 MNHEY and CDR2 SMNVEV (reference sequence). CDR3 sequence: CASSSGTGGLNTEAFF. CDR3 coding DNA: TGTGCCAGCAGTTCAGGGACAGGAGGTTTGAACACTGAAGCTTTCTTT.

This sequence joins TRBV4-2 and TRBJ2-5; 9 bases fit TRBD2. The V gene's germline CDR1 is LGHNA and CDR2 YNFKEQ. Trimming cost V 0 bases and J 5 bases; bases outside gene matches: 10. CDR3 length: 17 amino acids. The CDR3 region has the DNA TGTGCCAGCAGCCAAGAATCTGGCGGGGGGGCCTTGGAGACCCAGTACTTC. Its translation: CASSQESGGGALETQYF.

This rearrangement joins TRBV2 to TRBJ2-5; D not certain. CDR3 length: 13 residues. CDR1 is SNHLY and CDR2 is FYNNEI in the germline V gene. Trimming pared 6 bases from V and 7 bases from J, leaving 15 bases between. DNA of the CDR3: TGTGCCAGCAGGGATGGAGCCACCCCGACCCAGTACTTC. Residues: CASRDGATPTQYF.

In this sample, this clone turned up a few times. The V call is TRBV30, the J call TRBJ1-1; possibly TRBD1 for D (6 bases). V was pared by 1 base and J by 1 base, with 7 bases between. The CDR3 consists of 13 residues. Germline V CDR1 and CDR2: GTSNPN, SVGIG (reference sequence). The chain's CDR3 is CAWSETGNTEAFF. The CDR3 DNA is TGTGCCTGGAGTGAGACAGGGAACACTGAAGCTTTCTTT.

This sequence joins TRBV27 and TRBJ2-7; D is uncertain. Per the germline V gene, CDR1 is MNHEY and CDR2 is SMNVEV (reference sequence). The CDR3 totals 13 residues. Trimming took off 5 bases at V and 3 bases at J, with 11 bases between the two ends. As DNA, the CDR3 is TGTGCCAGCAGTGTAGGAGTCTTCTACGAGCAGTACTTC. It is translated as CASSVGVFYEQYF.

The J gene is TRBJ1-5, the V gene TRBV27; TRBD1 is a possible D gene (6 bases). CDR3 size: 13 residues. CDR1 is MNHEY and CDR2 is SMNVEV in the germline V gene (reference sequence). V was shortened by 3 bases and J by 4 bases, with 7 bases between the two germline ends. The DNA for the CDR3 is TGTGCCAGCAGTTTCCAGGGGAATCAGCCCCAGCATTTT. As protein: CASSFQGNQPQHF.

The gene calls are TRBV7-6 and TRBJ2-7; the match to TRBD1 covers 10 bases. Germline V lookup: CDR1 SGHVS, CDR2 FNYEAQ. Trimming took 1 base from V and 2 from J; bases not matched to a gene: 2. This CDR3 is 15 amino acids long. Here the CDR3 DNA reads TGTGCCAGCAGCTTAGGTGGACAGGGGGCCTACGAGCAGTACTTC. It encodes CASSLGGQGAYEQYF.

The CDR3 here is CASSQIPGQGMGTEAFF. In nucleotides, the CDR3 is TGTGCCAGCAGCCAAATACCGGGACAGGGTATGGGCACTGAAGCTTTCTTT. This chain uses TRBV7-9 with TRBJ1-1; 9 nucleotides line up with TRBD1. The ends lost 5 bases at V and 4 bases at J; junction bases unmatched: 14. The CDR3 has 17 residues. Germline V gives CDR1 SEHNR, CDR2 FQNEAQ (reference sequence). Supplemented by reference TRBV7-9 and TRBJ1-1, the full variable domain reads DTGVSQNPRHKITKRGQNVTFRCDPISEHNRLYWYRQTLGQGPEFLTYFQNEAQLEKSRLLSDRFSAERPKGSFSTLEIQRTEQGDSAMYLCASSQIPGQGMGTEAFFGQGTRLTVV.

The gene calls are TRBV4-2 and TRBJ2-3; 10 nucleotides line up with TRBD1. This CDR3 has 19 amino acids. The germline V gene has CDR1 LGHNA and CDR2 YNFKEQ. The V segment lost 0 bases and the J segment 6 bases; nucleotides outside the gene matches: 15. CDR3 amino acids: CASSQDKGLGDRGRDTQYF. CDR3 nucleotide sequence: TGTGCCAGCAGCCAAGATAAGGGGTTGGGGGACAGGGGACGGGATACGCAGTATTTT.

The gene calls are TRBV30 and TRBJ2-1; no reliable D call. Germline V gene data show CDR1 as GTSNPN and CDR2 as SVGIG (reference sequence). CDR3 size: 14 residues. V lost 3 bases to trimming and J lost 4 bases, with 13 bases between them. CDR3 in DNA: TGTGCCTGGAGACCCACCTCCACTTACAATGAGCAGTTCTTC. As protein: CAWRPTSTYNEQFF. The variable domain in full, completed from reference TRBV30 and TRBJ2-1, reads SQTIHQWPATLVQPVGSPLSLECTVEGTSNPNLYWYRQAAGRGLQLLFYSVGIGQISSEVPQNLSASRPQDRQFILSSKKLLLSDSGFYLCAWRPTSTYNEQFFGPGTRLTVL.

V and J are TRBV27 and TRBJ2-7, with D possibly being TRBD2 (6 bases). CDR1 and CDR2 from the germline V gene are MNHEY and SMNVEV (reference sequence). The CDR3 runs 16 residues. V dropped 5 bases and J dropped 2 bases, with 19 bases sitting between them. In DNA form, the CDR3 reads TGTGCCAGCAGTCACCACCCGGGACTGCTAGCCTACGAGCAGTACTTC. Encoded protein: CASSHHPGLLAYEQYF.

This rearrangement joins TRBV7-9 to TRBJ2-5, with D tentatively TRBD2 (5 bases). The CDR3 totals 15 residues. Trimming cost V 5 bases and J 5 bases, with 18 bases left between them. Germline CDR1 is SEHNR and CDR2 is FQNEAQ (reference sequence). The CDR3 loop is CASSQEAGREETQYF. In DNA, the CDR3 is TGTGCCAGCAGCCAGGAGGCTGGAAGGGAGGAGACCCAGTACTTC. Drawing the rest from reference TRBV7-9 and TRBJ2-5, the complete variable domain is DTGVSQNPRHKITKRGQNVTFRCDPISEHNRLYWYRQTLGQGPEFLTYFQNEAQLEKSRLLSDRFSAERPKGSFSTLEIQRTEQGDSAMYLCASSQEAGREETQYFGPGTRLLVL.

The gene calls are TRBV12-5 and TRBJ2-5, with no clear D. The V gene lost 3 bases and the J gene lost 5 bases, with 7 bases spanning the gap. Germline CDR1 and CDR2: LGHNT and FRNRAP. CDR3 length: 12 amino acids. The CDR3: CASGFPRETQYF. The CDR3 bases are TGTGCTAGTGGTTTTCCCAGGGAGACCCAGTACTTC.

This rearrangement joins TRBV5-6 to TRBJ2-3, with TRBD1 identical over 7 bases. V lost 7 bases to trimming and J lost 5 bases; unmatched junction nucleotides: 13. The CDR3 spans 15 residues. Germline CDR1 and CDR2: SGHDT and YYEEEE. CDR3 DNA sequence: TGTGCCAGCCTCCGAGGACAGGCTGGGAGAGATACGCAGTATTTT. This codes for CASLRGQAGRDTQYF.

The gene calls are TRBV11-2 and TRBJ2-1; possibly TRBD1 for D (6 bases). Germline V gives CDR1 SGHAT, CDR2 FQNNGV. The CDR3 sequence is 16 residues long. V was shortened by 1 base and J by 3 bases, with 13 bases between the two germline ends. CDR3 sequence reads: CASSLVGHLIYNEQFF. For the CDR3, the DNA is TGTGCCAGCAGCTTAGTGGGACACCTTATCTACAATGAGCAGTTCTTC.

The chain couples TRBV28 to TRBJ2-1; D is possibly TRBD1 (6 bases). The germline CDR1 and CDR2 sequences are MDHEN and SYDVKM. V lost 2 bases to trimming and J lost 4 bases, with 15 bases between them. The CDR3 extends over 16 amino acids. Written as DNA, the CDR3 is TGTGCCAGCAGTTTAGCCCAGGGGTGGGGTTACAATGAGCAGTTCTTC. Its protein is CASSLAQGWGYNEQFF.